This note documents a single TCR beta chain sequence. Antigen unknown. This sample stems from a study of naive and memory T cell subsets. Overall study results and limits: Especially in CD8 cells, naive repertoires contained a few larger clonotypes, possibly CD45RA-re-expressing memory cells. There was no ground truth to check naive and memory subset results.

An equimolar mix of two oligonucleotides served as the beta constant-region primer for TRBC1 and TRBC2. Four rounds of PCR amplified the ligated cDNA using nested alpha and beta constant-region primers plus SP2. One entry per CDR3 protein, called by TCRdb with MiXCR from the UMI-ligation and nested PCR reads. The sample lists around 83,000 distinct CDR3 sequences; 11% were seen once. Germline lookup yields CDR1 SGHTA and CDR2 FQGTGA. V was pared by 0 bases and J by 4 bases, with 12 bases between. This CDR3 spans 15 amino acids. Cells stained for CD3, CD4, CD8, CD45RA and CD27 were sorted into four subsets.

The sequence was collected from a human donor in good health. The rearrangement links TRBV7-3 to TRBJ1-1; D possibly corresponds to TRBD1 (6 bases). Material for sequencing was naive CD4+ T cells from blood. In nucleotides, the CDR3 is TGTGCCAGCAGCTTAACCCCAGGGGAAATCACTGAAGCTTTCTTT. This translates into CASSLTPGEITEAFF.